Listed below are T cell receptor beta chains from one sample, sequenced in a study of T cells in localized non-small cell lung cancer. Only in-frame clones appear in the TCRdb table, and some are missing; sequencing was by immunoSEQ multiplex PCR. The sample includes tens of thousands of clones, roughly 90% of them seen just once. The sample here was peripheral blood mononuclear cells, taken before any cancer treatment. The receptors here all came from a man between 40 and 70 years old with stage III lung adenocarcinoma. Both conserved end residues are part of each CDR3. D genes are given only for firm matches. Clone size, where shown, is once, few, many, or a class for clones that have expanded.

d_gene,v_gene,j_gene,abundance,CDR3nt,CDR3aa
.,TRBV19,TRBJ1-6,.,TGTGCCAGTAGCCAGCTTTCCGTAGATTCACCCCTCCACTTT,CASSQLSVDSPLHF
.,TRBV19,TRBJ1-2,.,TGTGCCAGTAGTATAAATAACCCACGGGGCTATGGCTACACCTTC,CASSINNPRGYGYTF
TRBD2,TRBV19,TRBJ2-2,.,TGTGACAGTAGTATGGATTGGGTAGCGGGGGTTACCGGGGAGCTGTTTTTT,CDSSMDWVAGVTGELFF
TRBD2,TRBV6-4,TRBJ2-3,.,TGTGCCAGCAGTCGGGGGGAGAGAGATACGCAGTATTTT,CASSRGERDTQYF
TRBD2,TRBV5-5,TRBJ2-5,.,TGTGCCAGCAGCAAGCGGGGGGGATTGGAGACCCAGTACTTC,CASSKRGGLETQYF
.,TRBV19,TRBJ1-2,.,TGTGCCAGTACCCCACAGGAGAACTATGGCTACACCTTC,CASTPQENYGYTF
.,TRBV28,TRBJ1-6,.,TGTGCCAGCAGTGTTCTATGGGTAAACGAATCACCCCTCCACTTT,CASSVLWVNESPLHF
.,TRBV10-3,TRBJ2-7,.,TGTGCCATCAGTGACGAAGGGAGACCTTCCTACGAGCAGTACTTC,CAISDEGRPSYEQYF
.,TRBV7-8,TRBJ2-7,.,TGTGCCAGCAGCTCACGACCTCGGCTTGGCTACGAGCAGTACTTC,CASSSRPRLGYEQYF
TRBD2,TRBV6-5,TRBJ2-1,.,TGTGCCAGCAGTTACTCGGCGGGGGTGATCAATGAGCAGTTCTTC,CASSYSAGVINEQFF
.,TRBV20-1,TRBJ1-1,few,TGCAGTGCTGGACAGAACACTGAAGCTTTCTTT,CSAGQNTEAFF
.,TRBV7-9,TRBJ2-3,.,TGTGCCAGCAGCTTTGAGGGGGATACGCAGTATTTT,CASSFEGDTQYF
.,TRBV6-6,TRBJ2-7,.,TGTGCCAGCAGTTCCGCGACGGGGGCCGAGCAGTACTTC,CASSSATGAEQYF
TRBD1,TRBV2,TRBJ2-5,.,TGTGCCAGCAGTGACCCTATTCAATTACAGGGGACGTCCCAGTACTTC,CASSDPIQLQGTSQYF
TRBD2,TRBV14,TRBJ2-1,.,TGTGCCAGCAGCCAACTAGCGGGGCCCTACGCTGAGCAGTTCTTC,CASSQLAGPYAEQFF
.,TRBV19,TRBJ1-1,.,TGTGCCAGTAGGTCCCCCGGACAGACGAACACTGAAGCTTTCTTT,CASRSPGQTNTEAFF
.,TRBV28,TRBJ2-1,.,TGTGCCAGCAGTTCTCCCGGGCCAGCTCTGAATGAGCAGTTCTTC,CASSSPGPALNEQFF
.,TRBV5-5,TRBJ2-7,.,TGTGCCAGCAGCCTCCCGGTAGGGACTTACGAGCAGTACTTC,CASSLPVGTYEQYF
.,TRBV19,TRBJ1-5,.,TGTGCCAGTAGTCCAAACCATTACCCTGATAATCAGCCCCAGCATTTT,CASSPNHYPDNQPQHF
.,TRBV7-2,TRBJ1-6,once,TGTGCCAGCAGCTTAGTTCAGGGGACGAATTCACCCCTCCACTTT,CASSLVQGTNSPLHF
TRBD1,TRBV7-2,TRBJ1-3,.,TGTGCCAGCAGCTTAGGGGGACAGGGGATTTCTGGAAACACCATATATTTT,CASSLGGQGISGNTIYF
TRBD1,TRBV11-2,TRBJ2-7,.,TGTGCCAGCAGCAAGACTCAGGGGGTTTTGAACGAGCAGTACTTC,CASSKTQGVLNEQYF
.,TRBV6-1,TRBJ2-1,.,TGTGCCAGCAGTGGTTCGACCACCGGGACCCCAGGCAATGAGCAGTTCTTC,CASSGSTTGTPGNEQFF
.,TRBV6-1,TRBJ1-6,few,TGTGCTACAAGCGGGCCCGCAGAGGATTCACCCCTCCACTTT,CATSGPAEDSPLHF
.,TRBV6-6,TRBJ2-7,.,TGTGCCAGCAGTTACTCTGGGACGGGTTCCTACGAGCAGTACTTC,CASSYSGTGSYEQYF
TRBD2,TRBV28,TRBJ2-3,.,TGTGCCAGCAGTTTAGGACTAGCGGTTAGCACAGATACGCAGTATTTT,CASSLGLAVSTDTQYF
TRBD2,TRBV6-5,TRBJ2-7,once,TGTGCCAGCAGAACCCGGGAGGGCCCCTACGAGCAGTACTTC,CASRTREGPYEQYF
.,TRBV5-4,TRBJ2-3,once,TGTGCCAGCAAAAGCGCTTGGGCAGATACGCAGTATTTT,CASKSAWADTQYF
TRBD2,TRBV15,TRBJ2-1,.,TGTGCCACCAGCAGCGAGCGGGGGGGGCGACGTTACAATGAGCAGTTCTTC,CATSSERGGRRYNEQFF
.,TRBV11-2,TRBJ2-2,.,TGTGCCAGCAGCTCAGTGACCGGGGAGCTGTTTTTT,CASSSVTGELFF